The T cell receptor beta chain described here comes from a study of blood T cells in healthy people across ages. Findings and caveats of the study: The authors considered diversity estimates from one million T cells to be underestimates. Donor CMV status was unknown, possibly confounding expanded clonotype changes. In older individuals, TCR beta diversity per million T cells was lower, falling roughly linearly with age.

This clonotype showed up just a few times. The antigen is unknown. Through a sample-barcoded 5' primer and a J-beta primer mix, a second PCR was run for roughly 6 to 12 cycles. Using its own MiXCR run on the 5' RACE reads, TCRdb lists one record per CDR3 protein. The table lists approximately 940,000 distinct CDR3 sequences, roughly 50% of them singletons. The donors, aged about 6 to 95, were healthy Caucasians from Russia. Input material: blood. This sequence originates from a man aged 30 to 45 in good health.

The CDR3 nucleotides are TGCAGTGCTAGCGACCGGGGGCCGACCTACGAGCAGTACTTC. This sequence encodes CSASDRGPTYEQYF. This chain links TRBV20-1 with TRBJ2-7, with D tentatively TRBD1 or TRBD2 (6 bases each). CDR1 is DFQATT and CDR2 is SNEGSKA in the germline V gene (reference sequence). This CDR3 has 14 amino acids. The V gene lost 3 bases and the J gene lost 2 bases, with 14 bases spanning the gap.